This passage covers 10 T cell receptor beta chains from one sample sequenced in a study of blood T cell repertoires in COVID-19. The protocol was immunoSEQ multiplex PCR, while the TCRdb copy is restricted to in-frame clones and leaves out a portion. This table has around 250,000 clones, around 90% appearing once. Sequenced input: peripheral blood. These receptors originate from an older woman with COVID-19, enrolled during active disease.

The rearrangement links TRBV11-2 to TRBJ2-5; 7 bases are a match to TRBD2. The trim removed 2 bases at V and 5 bases at J, leaving 11 bases unmatched. This CDR3 spans 16 amino acids. The germline gives CDR1 SGHAT, CDR2 FQNNGV. As DNA, the CDR3 is TGTGCCAGCAGCTTACGGGTGCGGGGGAGTGGGGAGACCCAGTACTTC. Its translation: CASSLRVRGSGETQYF.

CDR3 sequence: CASSLRGQGPFGGYTF. The CDR3 DNA follows: TGTGCCAGCAGCTTAAGGGGGCAGGGTCCTTTCGGGGGCTACACCTTC. V and J are TRBV7-2 and TRBJ1-2; 7 bases line up with TRBD1. This CDR3 spans 16 amino acids. Germline-derived CDR1 and CDR2 are SGHTA and FQGNSA. V was clipped by 2 bases and J by 8 bases; unmatched bases: 14. Complete variable domain (other parts from reference TRBV7-2 and TRBJ1-2): GAGVSQSPSNKVTEKGKDVELRCDPISGHTALYWYRQSLGQGLEFLIYFQGNSAPDKSGLPSDRFSAERTGGSVSTLTIQRTQQEDSAVYLCASSLRGQGPFGGYTFGSGTRLTVV.

The chain carries TRBV7-9 and TRBJ2-2; D is undetermined. Germline CDR1 is SEHNR and CDR2 is FQNEAQ (reference sequence). The CDR3 totals 13 residues. V was pared by 5 bases and J by 4 bases, with 8 bases between. CDR3 in amino acids: CASSPRFTGELFF. The CDR3, as DNA: TGTGCCAGCAGCCCCAGATTCACCGGGGAGCTGTTTTTT.

The chain carries TRBV11-3 and TRBJ2-7, with D perhaps matching TRBD1 (6 bases). This CDR3 has 13 amino acids. The germline V gene has CDR1 SGHNT and CDR2 YENEEA. V shed 5 bases and J shed 5 bases, with 13 bases lying between them. The CDR3 nucleotides read TGTGCCAGCAGCCAGGACAGATTCCACGAGCAGTACTTC. Its translation is CASSQDRFHEQYF.

The chain uses TRBV7-9 and TRBJ1-5; unclear D gene. Deletions cut 1 base from V and 0 bases from J, with 7 bases between. Germline-derived CDR1 and CDR2 are SEHNR and FQNEAQ (reference sequence). This CDR3 region has 15 residues. In nucleotides, the CDR3 is TGTGCCAGCAGCTTAGTCGGAGATAGCAATCAGCCCCAGCATTTT. This codes for CASSLVGDSNQPQHF.

This clone appeared a few times. The chain couples TRBV19 to TRBJ2-7, with 11 bases fitting TRBD1. Germline CDR1 reads LNHDA; CDR2 reads SQIVND (reference sequence). Trimming cost V 5 bases and J 3 bases; bases outside gene matches: 6. The CDR3 consists of 15 residues. The CDR3 sequence is CASSAPGQGVYEQYF. CDR3 DNA sequence: TGTGCCAGTAGTGCACCGGGACAGGGGGTCTACGAGCAGTACTTC.

In its sample, this clone was seen once. DNA of the CDR3: TGTGCCAGCACCGGGACACCCTATGGAGGCTACACCTTC. It yields the protein CASTGTPYGGYTF. The chain is built from TRBV2 and TRBJ1-2; D possibly corresponds to TRBD1 (6 bases). CDR1 SNHLY and CDR2 FYNNEI come from the germline V gene. The CDR3 length is 13 residues. V was shortened by 7 bases and J by 8 bases, with 17 bases between the two germline ends.

The chain combines TRBV30 with TRBJ2-4; 9 bases map to TRBD1. The germline V gene has CDR1 GTSNPN and CDR2 SVGIG (reference sequence). With V trimmed by 2 bases and J by 0 bases, 5 bases remained unmatched. The CDR3 is 16 residues long. In DNA form, the CDR3 reads TGTGCCTGGAGTTTCACAGGGGGCTTAGCCAAAAACATTCAGTACTTC. This encodes CAWSFTGGLAKNIQYF.

The chain's CDR3 is CATSRSTGGLTEAFF. In DNA form, the CDR3 reads TGTGCCACCAGCAGATCCACAGGGGGTCTTACTGAAGCTTTCTTT. The chain joins TRBV15 to TRBJ1-1; TRBD1 aligns across 8 bases. Germline values: CDR1 LNHNV, CDR2 YYDKDF (reference sequence). V was pared by 2 bases and J by 5 bases, with 7 bases of the junction left unmatched. The CDR3 sequence is 15 residues long.

V usage is TRBV29-1 and J usage is TRBJ2-7; 8 nucleotides align to TRBD1. In germline, CDR1 is SQVTM, CDR2 ANQGSEA. This CDR3 has 13 amino acids. J was trimmed by 5 bases and V by 4 bases; bases with no gene match: 7. CDR3 protein: CSVAMTGAHEQYF. Written as DNA, the CDR3 is TGCAGCGTTGCGATGACAGGGGCCCACGAGCAGTACTTC.